The 23 T cell receptor beta chains reported below all come from one sample, sequenced in a study of control samples from healthy donors and cancer patients. Sequenced by immunoSEQ multiplex PCR; TCRdb stores in-frame clones only, minus some. The table has about 100,000 clones, around 89% seen once. Sequencing input: blood. The receptors here all came from a man aged 25-45 years in good health.

The CDR3 nucleotides read TGTGCCAGCAGTCGGGACGGGGGTGAGAAAGAGACCCAGTACTTC. Encoded protein: CASSRDGGEKETQYF. The J gene is TRBJ2-5, the V gene TRBV6-4; possible D gene TRBD2, 6 bases. Deletions cut 5 bases from V and 3 bases from J, with 16 bases between. Germline V gives CDR1 MRHNA, CDR2 SNTAGT. The CDR3 contains 15 residues.

The chain links TRBV12-3 or TRBV12-4 to TRBJ2-5; maybe TRBD1 (5 bases). The CDR3 loop spans 11 amino acids. With 4 bases removed from V and 5 bases from J, the gap between germline ends came to 5 bases. The CDR3 DNA reads as TGTGCCAGCAGTTCAGGGGAGACCCAGTACTTC. Translation: CASSSGETQYF.

The V gene is TRBV7-6, the J gene TRBJ2-2; 7 positions match TRBD2. Per the germline V gene, CDR1 is SGHVS and CDR2 is FNYEAQ. J was trimmed by 4 bases and V by 4 bases; bases with no gene match: 6. CDR3 size: 15 residues. The CDR3 loop reads CASSSRLASTGELFF. CDR3 in DNA: TGTGCCAGCAGCTCCAGACTAGCTTCCACCGGGGAGCTGTTTTTT.

This clone turned up a few times. The DNA of the CDR3 is TGTGCCAGCAGCCTTACCCTAAATTCACCCCTCCACTTT. Its translation is CASSLTLNSPLHF. The rearrangement joins TRBV3-1 (or the pseudogene TRBV3-2) to TRBJ1-6; the D is unclear. With 4 bases removed from V and 7 bases from J, the gap between germline ends came to 8 bases. Germline V gene sequence: CDR1 LGHDT, CDR2 YNNKEL (reference sequence). The CDR3 has 13 amino acids.

J is TRBJ2-7 and V is TRBV6-5; 8 nucleotides align to TRBD1. Germline values: CDR1 MNHEY, CDR2 SVGAGI. The CDR3 is 12 amino acids. Trimming removed 6 bases from V and 6 bases from J; junction bases left unmatched: 4. The CDR3 loop reads CASRQTGAEQYF. As DNA, the CDR3 is TGTGCCAGCAGGCAGACAGGGGCCGAGCAGTACTTC.

The CDR3 DNA follows: TGTGCCAGCAGCAAAATTCGACAGGGCCCCTTTGTCGATACGCAGTATTTT. Translated: CASSKIRQGPFVDTQYF. This chain links TRBV27 with TRBJ2-3, with 7 bases lining up with TRBD1. Germline values: CDR1 MNHEY, CDR2 SMNVEV (reference sequence). Trimming took 6 bases from V and 6 from J; bases not matched to a gene: 18. This CDR3 is 17 amino acids long.

The V call is TRBV10-1, the J call TRBJ1-1; unclear D gene. The germline V gene has CDR1 WNHNN and CDR2 SYGVQD (reference sequence). V was shortened by 5 bases and J by 10 bases, with 11 bases between the two germline ends. The CDR3 loop spans 11 amino acids. The CDR3 loop reads CASSKGGRAFF. Here the CDR3 DNA reads TGCGCCAGCAGTAAAGGAGGCCGAGCTTTCTTT.

This chain links TRBV10-3 with TRBJ1-3, with D unclear. Germline loops: CDR1 ENHRY, CDR2 SYGVKD. V was pared by 4 bases and J by 8 bases, with 6 bases between. The CDR3 sequence is 11 residues long. CDR3 nucleotide sequence: TGTGCCATCAGTGTTGGGGACACCATATATTTT. Amino acids: CAISVGDTIYF.

The chain carries TRBV4-3 and TRBJ2-5; 12 nucleotides agree with TRBD2. Germline-derived CDR1 and CDR2 are LGHNA and YSLEER. Trimming removed 4 bases from V and 3 bases from J; junction bases left unmatched: 15. The CDR3 is 19 residues long. The CDR3 DNA reads TGCGCCAGCAGCCCGCACCCTAGCGGGAGGGCTCGTCGGAAAGAGACCCAGTACTTC. Amino acid sequence: CASSPHPSGRARRKETQYF.

The CDR3 nucleotides are TGTGCCAGCAGCTCACCGGGACTGTACCAAGAGACCCAGTACTTC. Translation gives CASSSPGLYQETQYF. The chain joins TRBV7-2 to TRBJ2-5, with D possibly being TRBD2 (6 bases). Germline values: CDR1 SGHTA, CDR2 FQGNSA. V was clipped by 4 bases and J by 0 bases, with 12 bases between them. The CDR3 is 15 amino acids.

CDR3 protein: CASSPTGVEQYF. In nucleotides, the CDR3 is TGTGCCAGCAGCCCGACAGGGGTCGAGCAGTACTTC. The chain employs TRBV12-3 or TRBV12-4 and TRBJ2-7; 8 nucleotides agree with TRBD1. J lost 6 bases, V lost 6 bases, and 4 bases had no gene match. The CDR3 loop spans 12 amino acids.

This clone was seen once. The rearrangement joins TRBV19 to TRBJ1-2, with D perhaps TRBD1 (6 bases). This CDR3 contains 14 residues. Trimming took off 3 bases at V and 7 bases at J, with 15 bases between the two ends. Germline loops: CDR1 LNHDA, CDR2 SQIVND (reference sequence). Here the CDR3 reads CASSIVGQTGGYTF. CDR3 bases: TGTGCCAGTAGTATCGTCGGACAGACCGGTGGCTACACCTTC.

This chain links TRBV25-1 with TRBJ2-2; D gene unclear. V was trimmed by 1 base and J by 1 base, leaving 7 bases between them. The CDR3 runs to 15 residues. Germline CDR1 reads MGHDK; CDR2 reads SYGVNS. The CDR3 region is CASSESQLNTGELFF. The DNA of the CDR3 is TGTGCCAGCAGTGAATCGCAACTGAACACCGGGGAGCTGTTTTTT.

This rearrangement joins TRBV27 to TRBJ2-1, with TRBD2 as a possible D gene (6 bases). The CDR3 runs to 19 residues. The V gene's germline CDR1 is MNHEY and CDR2 SMNVEV (reference sequence). V was pared by 5 bases and J by 7 bases, with 30 bases between. The CDR3 sequence is CASSPYQRRERVGSNEQFF. The DNA of the CDR3 is TGTGCCAGCAGTCCCTACCAGCGTCGGGAGCGTGTCGGATCGAATGAGCAGTTCTTC.

J is TRBJ1-2 and V is TRBV29-1; a possible D gene is TRBD1 (6 bases). CDR1 and CDR2 from the germline V gene are SQVTM and ANQGSEA. The V end was cut by 4 bases, the J end by 1 base, with 7 bases between. There are 12 residues in the CDR3. This CDR3 reads CSVGTVNYGYTF. CDR3 in DNA: TGCAGCGTTGGGACAGTTAACTATGGCTACACCTTC. Using reference TRBV29-1 and TRBJ1-2 for the parts outside the CDR3, the full variable domain is SAVISQKPSRDICQRGTSLTIQCQVDSQVTMMFWYRQQPGQSLTLIATANQGSEATYESGFVIDKFPISRPNLTFSTLTVSNMSPEDSSIYLCSVGTVNYGYTFGSGTRLTVV.

The CDR3 nucleotides are TGCGCCAGCAGCCAAGGTTACCGGGACACCTACGTGAAGCCCCAGCATTTT. Translating gives CASSQGYRDTYVKPQHF. J is TRBJ1-5 and V is TRBV4-1; a possible D gene is TRBD1 (6 bases). The CDR3 contains 17 residues. CDR1 is MGHRA and CDR2 is YSYEKL in the germline V gene. The V gene lost 1 base and the J gene lost 8 bases, with 21 bases spanning the gap.

J is TRBJ1-1 and V is TRBV12-3 or TRBV12-4, with D possibly being TRBD1 (5 bases). The CDR3 has 10 amino acids. Trimming stripped 8 bases from V and 11 bases from J, with 12 bases between. The CDR3 sequence: CASRGIEAFF. The CDR3, as DNA: TGTGCCAGCCGGGGGATAGAGGCTTTCTTT.

The chain couples TRBV7-2 to TRBJ2-1; 11 positions match TRBD2. Trimming cost V 8 bases and J 7 bases; bases outside gene matches: 4. This CDR3 has 13 residues. Germline CDR1 SGHTA, CDR2 FQGNSA. In DNA, the CDR3 is TGTGCCAGCGGGGCTAGCGGGAGGAATGAGCAGTTCTTC. Residues: CASGASGRNEQFF.

This sequence joins TRBV4-1 and TRBJ2-5, with D possibly matching TRBD1 (7 bases). Germline CDR1 is MGHRA and CDR2 is YSYEKL. Trimming pared 1 base from V and 2 bases from J, leaving 14 bases between. This CDR3 region has 16 residues. Here the CDR3 DNA reads TGCGCCAGCAGCCAAGTAAGGGCAGGGGGGCAAGAGACCCAGTACTTC. Translated, it gives CASSQVRAGGQETQYF.

The V call is TRBV12-3 or TRBV12-4, the J call TRBJ1-3; D uncertain. This CDR3 comprises 11 residues. Trimming stripped 5 bases from V and 5 bases from J, with 4 bases between. This CDR3 is CASSNRNTIYF. CDR3 bases: TGTGCCAGCAGTAACAGAAACACCATATATTTT.

This clone has a single count. The rearrangement uses TRBV5-4 and TRBJ1-3; D is uncertain. V dropped 4 bases and J dropped 3 bases, with 8 bases sitting between them. This CDR3 comprises 13 residues. Germline V gives CDR1 SGHNT, CDR2 YYREEE (reference sequence). CDR3 in amino acids: CASSEGSGNTIYF. The CDR3 region has the DNA TGTGCCAGCAGCGAAGGGAGTGGAAACACCATATATTTT.

The chain links TRBV6-5 to TRBJ2-7; possible D gene TRBD2, 5 bases. The CDR3 sequence is 13 residues long. Trimming shortened V by 6 bases and J by 2 bases, and 11 bases separated the two germline ends. Germline V gives CDR1 MNHEY, CDR2 SVGAGI. CDR3: CASSPDGTYEQYV. The CDR3 DNA sequence: TGTGCCAGCAGCCCGGACGGGACCTACGAGCAGTACGTC.

This chain uses TRBV28 with TRBJ2-7; D is possibly TRBD1 (6 bases). Germline CDR1 reads MDHEN; CDR2 reads SYDVKM. V was pared by 4 bases and J by 10 bases, with 11 bases between. The CDR3 runs 11 residues. In DNA form, the CDR3 reads TGTGCCAGCAGTTCGGACAGCAAACAGTACTTC. Translated: CASSSDSKQYF. The variable domain in full, completed from reference TRBV28 and TRBJ2-7, reads DVKVTQSSRYLVKRTGEKVFLECVQDMDHENMFWYRQDPGLGLRLIYFSYDVKMKEKGDIPEGYSVSREKKERFSLILESASTNQTSMYLCASSSDSKQYFGPGTRLTVT.